The clone carrying this T cell receptor (beta chain) turned up a few times. Its antigen remains unidentified. J lost 4 bases, V lost 5 bases, and 8 bases had no gene match. The CDR3 has 15 residues. Only healthy Caucasians were included as donors. The data belong to a study of identical twins. Study-wide findings and caveats: Excess sharing by twins proved weaker in beta out-of-frame sequences. Twin-shared out-of-frame alpha sequences showed excess low generation probability.

Template switching, a step in the protocol, added a universal primer site, and cDNA carried unique molecular identifiers. TCRdb redid the calling of the 5' RACE reads with MiXCR, one entry per CDR3 protein. The sample has approximately 550,000 distinct CDR3 sequences; approximately 20% are singletons. The data were also submitted as part of a second study, on yellow fever vaccine responses in identical twins.

The material sequenced was CD4+ T cells sorted from blood. The rearrangement uses TRBV12-3 or TRBV12-4 and TRBJ1-1, with 9 nucleotides matching TRBD1. The source is a woman aged 18-35 years in good health. The DNA for the CDR3 is TGTGCCAGCAGTCACCGAGGACAGGGGTTCACTGAAGCTTTCTTT. This gives the protein CASSHRGQGFTEAFF.